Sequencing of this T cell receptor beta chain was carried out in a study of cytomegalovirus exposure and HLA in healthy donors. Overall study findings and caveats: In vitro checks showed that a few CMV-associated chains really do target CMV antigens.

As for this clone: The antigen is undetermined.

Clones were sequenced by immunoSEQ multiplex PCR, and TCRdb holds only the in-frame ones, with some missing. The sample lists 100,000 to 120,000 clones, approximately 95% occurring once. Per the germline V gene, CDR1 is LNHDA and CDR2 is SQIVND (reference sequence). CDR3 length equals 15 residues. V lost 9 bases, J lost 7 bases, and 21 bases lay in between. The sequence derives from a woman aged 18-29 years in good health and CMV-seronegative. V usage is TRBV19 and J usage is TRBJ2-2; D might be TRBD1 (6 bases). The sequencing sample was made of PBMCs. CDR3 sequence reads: CASPGVAGKSGELFF. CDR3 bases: TGTGCCAGCCCAGGGGTCGCAGGGAAGAGCGGGGAGCTGTTTTTT.